The sequence of this T cell receptor beta chain was determined in a study of metastatic and nonmetastatic thyroid tumors. This clone was found once. The CDR3 is 15 amino acids. The germline CDR1 and CDR2 sequences are SGHRS and YFSETQ. Trimming left V 0 bases short and J 5 bases short, with 11 bases between. There were no patients who had received any treatment before thyroid surgery. TCRdb re-clonotyped the PCR reads through MiXCR. The table has some 52,000 clones, under 20% seen once. The chain has TRBV5-1 and TRBJ2-2; no clear D. This clonotype was sampled from a female donor with papillary thyroid cancer or a benign thyroid nodule (not recorded which). Some clones in this sample may be carry-over from other donors' samples. Sequenced input: blood. This chain's CDR3 is CASSLVVGGTGELFF. The DNA for the CDR3 is TGCGCCAGCAGCTTGGTGGTCGGCGGTACCGGGGAGCTGTTTTTT. Supplemented by reference TRBV5-1 and TRBJ2-2, the full variable domain reads KAGVTQTPRYLIKTRGQQVTLSCSPISGHRSVSWYQQTPGQGLQFLFEYFSETQRNKGNFPGRFSGRQFSNSRSEMNVSTLELGDSALYLCASSLVVGGTGELFFGEGSRLTVL.